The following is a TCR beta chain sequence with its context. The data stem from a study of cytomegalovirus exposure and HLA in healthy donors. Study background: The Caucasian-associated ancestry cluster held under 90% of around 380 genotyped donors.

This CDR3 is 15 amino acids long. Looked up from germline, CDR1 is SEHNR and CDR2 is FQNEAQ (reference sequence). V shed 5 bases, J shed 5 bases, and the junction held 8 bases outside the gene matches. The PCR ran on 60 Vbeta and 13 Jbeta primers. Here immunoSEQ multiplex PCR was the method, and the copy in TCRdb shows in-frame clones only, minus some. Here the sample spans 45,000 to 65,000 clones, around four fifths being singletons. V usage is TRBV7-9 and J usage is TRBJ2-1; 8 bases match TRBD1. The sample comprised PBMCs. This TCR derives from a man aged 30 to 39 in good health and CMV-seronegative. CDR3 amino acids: CASSLNRGENNEQFF. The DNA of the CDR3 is TGTGCCAGCAGCCTCAACAGGGGGGAAAACAATGAGCAGTTCTTC.